The 20 T cell receptor beta chains listed next were all sequenced from one sample in a study of blood T cell repertoires in COVID-19. Generated by immunoSEQ multiplex PCR, the TCRdb table keeps only in-frame clones and is missing some. The sample includes roughly 180,000 clones, roughly 78% of them seen just once. Sequenced: peripheral blood. The origin of the receptors is a woman in her sixties with COVID-19, enrolled during active disease.

The chain uses TRBV24-1 and TRBJ2-3; perhaps TRBD2 as D (7 bases). Germline values: CDR1 KGHDR, CDR2 SFDVKD. Trimming cost V 5 bases and J 4 bases, with 15 bases left between them. This CDR3 contains 15 residues. The CDR3 bases are TGTGCCACCAGTGGTTGGGGGGGCCCCCCAGATACGCAGTATTTT. Translated, it gives CATSGWGGPPDTQYF.

This chain connects TRBV10-3 to TRBJ2-7; TRBD1 matches at 11 bases. Germline-derived CDR1 and CDR2 are ENHRY and SYGVKD. The CDR3 covers 15 residues. V lost 6 bases and J lost 5; bases outside the gene matches: 9. CDR3 protein: CAISSRGQGAHEQYV. The CDR3 bases are TGTGCCATCAGCTCCCGCGGACAGGGGGCCCACGAGCAGTACGTC.

The rearrangement links TRBV28 to TRBJ2-7, with 11 bases that match TRBD1. CDR1 is MDHEN, CDR2 SYDVKM, per germline. This CDR3 is built from 13 residues. The CDR3 protein is CATGQGAPYEQYF. For the CDR3, the DNA is TGTGCGACTGGACAGGGGGCCCCATACGAGCAGTACTTC. Using reference TRBV28 and TRBJ2-7 for the parts outside the CDR3, the full variable domain is DVKVTQSSRYLVKRTGEKVFLECVQDMDHENMFWYRQDPGLGLRLIYFSYDVKMKEKGDIPEGYSVSREKKERFSLILESASTNQTSMYLCATGQGAPYEQYFGPGTRLTVT.

The chain couples TRBV3-1 (or the pseudogene TRBV3-2) to TRBJ2-1; 9 bases are a match to TRBD2. The V and J ends lost 4 bases and 7 bases, in that order; junction bases with no gene match: 11. The CDR3 totals 16 residues. CDR1 and CDR2 from the germline V gene are LGHDT and YNNKEL (reference sequence). CDR3 DNA: TGTGCCAGCAGCCTTAACCTAGGTACTAGCGGGAATGAGCAGTTCTTC. Protein sequence: CASSLNLGTSGNEQFF.

This chain joins TRBV2 and TRBJ1-4; no clear D gene. V was clipped by 3 bases and J by 4 bases, with 6 bases between them. Germline CDR1 is SNHLY and CDR2 is FYNNEI. This CDR3 is 13 amino acids long. The chain's CDR3 is CASSEAGNEKLFF. As DNA, the CDR3 is TGTGCCAGCAGTGAGGCGGGTAATGAAAAACTGTTTTTT. Using reference TRBV2 and TRBJ1-4 for the parts outside the CDR3, the full variable domain is EPEVTQTPSHQVTQMGQEVILRCVPISNHLYFYWYRQILGQKVEFLVSFYNNEISEKSEIFDDQFSVERPDGSNFTLKIRSTKLEDSAMYFCASSEAGNEKLFFGSGTQLSVL.

Of note for this clone: Other DNA sequences in the same sample also yield this CDR3. The chain's CDR3 is CASGTSTDTQYF. CDR3 DNA: TGTGCCAGCGGGACTAGCACAGATACGCAGTATTTT. J is TRBJ2-3 and V is TRBV12-3 or TRBV12-4; D is possibly TRBD2 (6 bases). V was clipped by 8 bases and J by 0 bases, with 6 bases between them. CDR3 length: 12 amino acids.

The chain combines TRBV7-9 with TRBJ1-2; D gene uncertain. This CDR3 region has 13 residues. V was pared by 3 bases and J by 4 bases, with 9 bases between. Germline V CDR1 and CDR2: SEHNR, FQNEAQ (reference sequence). In nucleotides, the CDR3 is TGTGCCAGCAGCTTTACCGGGAGCTATGGCTACACCTTC. Amino acids: CASSFTGSYGYTF. The complete variable domain, with remaining parts taken from reference TRBV7-9 and TRBJ1-2, reads DTGVSQNPRHKITKRGQNVTFRCDPISEHNRLYWYRQTLGQGPEFLTYFQNEAQLEKSRLLSDRFSAERPKGSFSTLEIQRTEQGDSAMYLCASSFTGSYGYTFGSGTRLTVV.

The V gene is TRBV10-3, the J gene TRBJ1-5; 7 nucleotides agree with TRBD1. V gave up 6 bases and J gave up 7 bases; unmatched junction bases: 6. The germline V gene encodes CDR1 ENHRY and CDR2 SYGVKD. The CDR3 runs to 13 residues. This CDR3 is CAISLDRAQPQHF. In nucleotides, the CDR3 is TGTGCCATCAGCCTAGACAGGGCCCAGCCCCAGCATTTT.

J is TRBJ2-1 and V is TRBV7-9, with D uncertain. The CDR3 sequence is 15 residues long. The V gene lost 2 bases and the J gene lost 5 bases, with 13 bases spanning the gap. In germline, CDR1 is SEHNR, CDR2 FQNEAQ (reference sequence). The CDR3 is CASSLFGVVDNEQFF. CDR3 DNA: TGTGCCAGCAGCTTATTCGGAGTAGTCGACAATGAGCAGTTCTTC.

V usage is TRBV7-2 and J usage is TRBJ1-2; D not certain. V dropped 7 bases and J dropped 2 bases, with 11 bases sitting between them. This CDR3 region has 13 residues. Germline assignment: CDR1 SGHTA and CDR2 FQGNSA. In DNA, the CDR3 is TGTGCCAGCACCAACACCCTGAACTATGGCTACACCTTC. This gives the protein CASTNTLNYGYTF.

The J gene is TRBJ2-5, the V gene TRBV6-5, with 8 bases identical to TRBD1. Germline V gene data show CDR1 as MNHEY and CDR2 as SVGAGI. V gave up 10 bases and J gave up 4 bases; unmatched junction bases: 8. The CDR3 has 13 amino acids. The CDR3 DNA reads TGTGCCATCAGGAGACAGGGGCCAGAGACCCAGTACTTC. Its translation: CAIRRQGPETQYF.

The J gene is TRBJ1-6, the V gene TRBV7-9; 7 bases are a match to TRBD1. The V gene's germline CDR1 is SEHNR and CDR2 FQNEAQ (reference sequence). The CDR3 is made up of 15 amino acids. Losses at the gene ends were 6 bases for V and 7 bases for J; bases not matched to a gene: 9. This CDR3 is CASSLGTEQNSPLHF. The CDR3 coding sequence is TGTGCCAGCAGTCTCGGGACAGAACAGAATTCACCCCTCCACTTT. Looking up the rest from reference TRBV7-9 and TRBJ1-6 gives the full variable domain: DTGVSQNPRHKITKRGQNVTFRCDPISEHNRLYWYRQTLGQGPEFLTYFQNEAQLEKSRLLSDRFSAERPKGSFSTLEIQRTEQGDSAMYLCASSLGTEQNSPLHFGNGTRLTVT.

The rearrangement joins TRBV27 to TRBJ1-1; D perhaps matches TRBD1 (5 bases). Trimming cost V 0 bases and J 4 bases, with 12 bases left between them. The CDR3 extends over 15 amino acids. Germline V lookup: CDR1 MNHEY, CDR2 SMNVEV (reference sequence). This CDR3 is CASSLSGHPPTEAFF. The CDR3 coding sequence is TGTGCCAGCAGTTTATCCGGACACCCTCCCACTGAAGCTTTCTTT.

The chain recombines TRBV7-2 with TRBJ2-1, with 8 bases identical to TRBD2. With 7 bases clipped from V and 4 bases from J, the junction kept 9 bases outside the gene matches. CDR3 length: 15 amino acids. The germline V gene has CDR1 SGHTA and CDR2 FQGNSA. This CDR3 reads CASKLGLAGYNEQFF. The CDR3, as DNA: TGTGCCAGCAAACTAGGGCTAGCGGGTTACAATGAGCAGTTCTTC.

This chain uses TRBV5-1 with TRBJ2-6; D is ambiguous. Trimming took off 4 bases at V and 0 bases at J, with 17 bases between the two ends. CDR3 length: 18 amino acids. CDR1 SGHRS and CDR2 YFSETQ come from the germline V gene. Written as DNA, the CDR3 is TGCGCCAGCAGCCCCATGAGAGGCATAAGCTCTGGGGCCAACGTCCTGACTTTC. Residues: CASSPMRGISSGANVLTF.

This sequence joins TRBV19 and TRBJ2-2; the match to TRBD1 covers 10 bases. V lost 5 bases to trimming and J lost 5 bases; unmatched junction nucleotides: 8. Germline V gene sequence: CDR1 LNHDA, CDR2 SQIVND (reference sequence). CDR3 length: 16 amino acids. CDR3 residues: CASSSLGTGVTGELFF. The CDR3, as DNA: TGTGCCAGTAGTTCACTCGGGACAGGGGTAACCGGGGAGCTGTTTTTT.

This clone was observed a handful of times. The V gene is TRBV6-5, the J gene TRBJ1-5; the D gene is possibly TRBD1 (6 bases). The CDR3 contains 16 residues. CDR1 and CDR2 (germline): MNHEY, SVGAGI. Trimming left V 2 bases short and J 4 bases short, with 15 bases between. This chain's CDR3 is CASSYPDSRTNQPQHF. CDR3 coding DNA: TGTGCCAGCAGTTACCCGGACAGTAGAACTAATCAGCCCCAGCATTTT.

The V call is TRBV6-5, the J call TRBJ2-7; TRBD2 aligns across 9 bases. This CDR3 has 13 residues. Trimming at V came to 8 bases and at J to 2 bases, leaving 4 bases not matched to a gene. The germline V gene has CDR1 MNHEY and CDR2 SVGAGI. The CDR3 spells CASSRLAAYEQYV. In nucleotides, the CDR3 is TGTGCCAGCTCGAGACTAGCGGCCTACGAGCAGTACGTC.

This clone was observed a handful of times. The chain is built from TRBV5-4 and TRBJ2-3; D ambiguous. CDR3 size: 15 residues. Germline-derived CDR1 and CDR2 are SGHNT and YYREEE (reference sequence). V shed 4 bases and J shed 1 base, with 13 bases lying between them. The DNA for the CDR3 is TGTGCCAGCAGCACCAGGATAATGGGCACAGATACGCAGTATTTT. Amino acid sequence: CASSTRIMGTDTQYF.

With regard to this clone: Other DNA sequences in this specimen translate into the identical CDR3. The V call is TRBV6-5, the J call TRBJ1-1, with D possibly being TRBD1 (6 bases). CDR1 is MNHEY, CDR2 SVGAGI, per germline. V dropped 9 bases and J dropped 2 bases, with 13 bases sitting between them. This CDR3 is built from 13 residues. CDR3 sequence: CASRGTLNTEAFF. CDR3 in DNA: TGTGCCAGTAGGGGGACGTTAAACACTGAAGCTTTCTTT.